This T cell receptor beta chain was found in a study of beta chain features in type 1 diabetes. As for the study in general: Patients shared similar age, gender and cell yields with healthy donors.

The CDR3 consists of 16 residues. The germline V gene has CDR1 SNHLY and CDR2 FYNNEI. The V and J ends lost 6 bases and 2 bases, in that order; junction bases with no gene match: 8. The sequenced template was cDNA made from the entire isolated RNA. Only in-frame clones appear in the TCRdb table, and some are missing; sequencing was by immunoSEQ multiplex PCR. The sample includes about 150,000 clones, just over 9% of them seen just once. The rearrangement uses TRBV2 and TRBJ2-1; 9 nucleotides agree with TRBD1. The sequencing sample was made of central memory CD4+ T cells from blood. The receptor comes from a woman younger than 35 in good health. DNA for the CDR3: TGTGCCAGCAGCGTCCCGGGACAGGGCCCCTACAATGAGCAGTTCTTC. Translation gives CASSVPGQGPYNEQFF.